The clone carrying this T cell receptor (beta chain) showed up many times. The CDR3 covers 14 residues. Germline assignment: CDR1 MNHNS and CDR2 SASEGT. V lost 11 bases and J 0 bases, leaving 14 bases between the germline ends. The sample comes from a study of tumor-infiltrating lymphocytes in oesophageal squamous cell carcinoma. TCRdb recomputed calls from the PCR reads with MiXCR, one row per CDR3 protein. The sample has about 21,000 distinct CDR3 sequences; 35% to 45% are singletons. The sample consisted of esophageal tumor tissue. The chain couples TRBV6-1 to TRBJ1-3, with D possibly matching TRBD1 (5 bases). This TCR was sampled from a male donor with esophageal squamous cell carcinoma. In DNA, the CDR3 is TGTGCCGTCGGGACGCGCTTCTCTGGAAACACCATATATTTT. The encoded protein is CAVGTRFSGNTIYF.